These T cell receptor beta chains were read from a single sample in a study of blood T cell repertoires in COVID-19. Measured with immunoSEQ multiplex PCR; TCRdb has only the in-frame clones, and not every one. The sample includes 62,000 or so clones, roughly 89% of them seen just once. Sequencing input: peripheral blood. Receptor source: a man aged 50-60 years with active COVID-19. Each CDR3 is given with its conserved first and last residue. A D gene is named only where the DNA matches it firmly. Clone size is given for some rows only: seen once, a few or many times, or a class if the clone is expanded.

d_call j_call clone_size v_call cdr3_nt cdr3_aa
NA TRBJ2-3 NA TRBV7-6 TGTGCCAGCAGCTTAGCTAGCGCCCGGATCACAGATACGCAGTATTTT CASSLASARITDTQYF
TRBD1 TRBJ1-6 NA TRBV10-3 TGTGCCATCAGTGAGCCCCGCGGCAGGGGGTCTAATTCACCCCTCCACTTT CAISEPRGRGSNSPLHF
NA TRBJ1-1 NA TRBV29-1 TGCAGCGTTTGCGGCCGGATGAACACTGAAGCTTTCTTT CSVCGRMNTEAFF
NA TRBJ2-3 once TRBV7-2 TGTGCCAGCAGCTCACGACACGTTAGCACAGATACGCAGTATTTT CASSSRHVSTDTQYF
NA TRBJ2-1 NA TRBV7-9 TGTGCCAGCAGCCGCGGACAGAACAATGAGCAGTTCTTC CASSRGQNNEQFF
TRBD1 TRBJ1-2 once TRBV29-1 TGCAGCGTTCAGGACAGGGGGCACGGCTACACCTTC CSVQDRGHGYTF
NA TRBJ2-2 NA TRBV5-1 TGCGCCAGCAGCTTGGAGTTAGAGGCCGGGGAGCTGTTTTTT CASSLELEAGELFF
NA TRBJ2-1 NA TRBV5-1 TGCGCCAGCAGCCCCGGAGGCCGGAGCTCCTACAATGAGCAGTTCTTC CASSPGGRSSYNEQFF
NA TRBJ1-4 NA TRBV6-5 TGTGCCAGCAGACTTCTGATGCGTGAAAAACTGTTTTTT CASRLLMREKLFF
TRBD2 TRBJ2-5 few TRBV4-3 TGCGCCAGCAGCCAGCTCCGGCTTGCGGGGGGGCCGGGAGAGACCCAGTACTTC CASSQLRLAGGPGETQYF
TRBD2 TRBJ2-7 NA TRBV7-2 TGTGCCAGCAGCCCTGGACTAGCCCCCCGCGAGCAGTACTTC CASSPGLAPREQYF
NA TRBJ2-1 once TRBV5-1 TGCGCCAGCAGCTTTGTTGTGGAGGACCCTTCCTACAATGAGCAGTTCTTC CASSFVVEDPSYNEQFF
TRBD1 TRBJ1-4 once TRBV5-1 TGCGCCAGCAGCTTCGGACTGGGGACAGGCGCCGCGGCTAATGAAAAACTGTTTTTT CASSFGLGTGAAANEKLFF
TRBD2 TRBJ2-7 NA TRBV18 TGTGCCAGCTCACCACTAGGGACTAGCGGAAACTACGAGCAGTACTTC CASSPLGTSGNYEQYF
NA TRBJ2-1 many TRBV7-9 TGTGCCAGCAGCTCTGGTAGCTCCTACAATGAGCAGTTCTTC CASSSGSSYNEQFF
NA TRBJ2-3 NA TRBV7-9 TGTGCCAGCAGCTTCTGGCGGACTCATAGCACAGATACGCAGTATTTT CASSFWRTHSTDTQYF
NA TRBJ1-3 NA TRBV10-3 TGTGCCACTACGGGGGGCAGATCTAGCTCTGGAAACACCATATATTTT CATTGGRSSSGNTIYF
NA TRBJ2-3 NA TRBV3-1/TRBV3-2 TGTGCCAGCAGCCAACTCGCTAGCGAACCTGGGGATACGCAGTATTTT CASSQLASEPGDTQYF
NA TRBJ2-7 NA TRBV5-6 TGTGCCAGCAGCGCCGGGACAACAGACCCCTACGAGCAGTACTTC CASSAGTTDPYEQYF
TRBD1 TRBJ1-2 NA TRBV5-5 TGTGCCAGCAGCTTGGACAGGGGTCCTAGCGGCTACACCTTC CASSLDRGPSGYTF
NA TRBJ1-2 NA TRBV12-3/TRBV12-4 TGTGCCAGCAGTTCGGGCGGGGATGGCTACACCTTC CASSSGGDGYTF
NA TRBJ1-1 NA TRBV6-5 TGTGCCAGCAGTTATACAGTGAACACTGAAGCTTTCTTT CASSYTVNTEAFF
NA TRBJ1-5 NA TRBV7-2 TGTGCCAGCAGCTTAGGCCGGGCCTCGGGGAATCAGCCCCAGCATTTT CASSLGRASGNQPQHF
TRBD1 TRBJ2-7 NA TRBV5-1 TGCGCCAGCAGCTTTGGGGGGCTGGGACAGGGTGCCTACGAGCAGTACTTC CASSFGGLGQGAYEQYF
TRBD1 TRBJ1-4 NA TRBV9 TGTGCCAGCAGCGAACAGGGGGGTAATGAAAAACTGTTTTTT CASSEQGGNEKLFF
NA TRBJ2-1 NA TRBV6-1 TGTGCCAGCAGTGAGGGACTTGATCAGTCGGCTGAGCAGTTCTTC CASSEGLDQSAEQFF
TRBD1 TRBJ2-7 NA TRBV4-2 TGTGCCAGCAGCCAAGGGACAGGAGACTACGAGCAGTACTTC CASSQGTGDYEQYF
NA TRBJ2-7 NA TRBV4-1 TGCGCCAGCAGCCAAAGGCAGGGCTACGAGCAGTACTTC CASSQRQGYEQYF
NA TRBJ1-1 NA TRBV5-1 TGCGCCAGCAGCCCTGGGGGAGCGGCTAGGGGGAGCACTGAAGCTTTCTTT CASSPGGAARGSTEAFF
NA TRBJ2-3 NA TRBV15 TGTGCCACCAGCAGTTCTGGGGAGGCGGCAGATACGCAGTATTTT CATSSSGEAADTQYF
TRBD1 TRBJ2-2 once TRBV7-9 TGTGCCAGCAGCCCATACAGGGGTTCCACCGGGGAGCTGTTTTTT CASSPYRGSTGELFF
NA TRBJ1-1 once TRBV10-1 TGCGCCAGCACCGCCGGCGGGAACACTGAAGCTTTCTTT CASTAGGNTEAFF
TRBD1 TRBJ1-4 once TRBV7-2 TGTGCCAGCAGCCGGACAGGGGCCACCGAAAAACTGTTTTTT CASSRTGATEKLFF
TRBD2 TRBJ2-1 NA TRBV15 TGTGCCACCAGCATGCCGGGGGGAGGCTCCTACAATGAGCAGTTCTTC CATSMPGGGSYNEQFF
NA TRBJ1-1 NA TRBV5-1 TGCGCCAGCAGCTCTGACGTAGCCGGGGGAATGAACACTGAAGCTTTCTTT CASSSDVAGGMNTEAFF
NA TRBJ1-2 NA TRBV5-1 TGCGCCAGCAGCTTGACAGGGACTAACTATGGCTACACCTTC CASSLTGTNYGYTF
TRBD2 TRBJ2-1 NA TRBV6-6 TGTGCCAGCAGTTACTCCGGGGGGGGGAATGAGCAGTTCTTC CASSYSGGGNEQFF
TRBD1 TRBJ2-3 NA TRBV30 TGTGCCTGGAGTGCCTTTGGGTTAGCAGGGGGAACAGATACGCAGTATTTT CAWSAFGLAGGTDTQYF
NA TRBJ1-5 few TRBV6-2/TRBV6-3 TGTGCCAGCAGTTCGGACATCAGCAATCAGCCCCAGCATTTT CASSSDISNQPQHF
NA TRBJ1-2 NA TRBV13 TGTGCCAGCAGCGACCTCCCGACACCGGCGAACTATGGCTACACCTTC CASSDLPTPANYGYTF
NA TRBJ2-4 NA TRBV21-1 TGTGCCAGCAGCGCACTAGCGGGGCAAGCCAAAAACATTCAGTACTTC CASSALAGQAKNIQYF
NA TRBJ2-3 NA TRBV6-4 TGTGCCAGCAGTGACTCGATGGAGAGCACAGATACGCAGTATTTT CASSDSMESTDTQYF
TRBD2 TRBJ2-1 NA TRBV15 TGTGCCACCAGCAGAGATAGGGGACTAGCGTCGTCGGAGCAGTTCTTC CATSRDRGLASSEQFF
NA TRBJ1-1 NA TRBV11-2 TGTGCCAGCACGCGACAGCCGAACACTGAAGCTTTCTTT CASTRQPNTEAFF
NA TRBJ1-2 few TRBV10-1 TGCGCCAGCAGTGGTAATACAGGGGGCTACACCTTC CASSGNTGGYTF
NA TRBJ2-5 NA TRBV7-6 TGTGCCAGCAGCCCCGGGGGTGGGGATCACCAAGAGACCCAGTACTTC CASSPGGGDHQETQYF
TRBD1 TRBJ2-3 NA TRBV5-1 TGCGCCAGCAGCCCTACCCGGGACAGCAAGCTGGCAGATACGCAGTATTTT CASSPTRDSKLADTQYF